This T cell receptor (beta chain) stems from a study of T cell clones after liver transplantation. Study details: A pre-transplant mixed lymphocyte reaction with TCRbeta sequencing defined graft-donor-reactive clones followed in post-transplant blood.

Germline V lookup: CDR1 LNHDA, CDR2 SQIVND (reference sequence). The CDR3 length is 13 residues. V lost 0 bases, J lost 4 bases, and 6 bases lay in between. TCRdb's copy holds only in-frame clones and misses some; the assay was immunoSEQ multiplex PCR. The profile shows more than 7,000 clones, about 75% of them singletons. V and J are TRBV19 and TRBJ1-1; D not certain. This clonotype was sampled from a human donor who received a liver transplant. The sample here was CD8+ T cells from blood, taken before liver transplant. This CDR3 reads CASSIDLSTEAFF. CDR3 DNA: TGTGCCAGTAGTATAGATCTCAGCACTGAAGCTTTCTTT.